The entry below gives a single T cell receptor beta chain sequence along with its context. Germline lookup yields CDR1 SNHLY and CDR2 FYNNEI. The length of the CDR3 is 21 residues. J gave up 0 bases and V 5 bases, and 22 bases lay outside the gene matches. These data belong to a study of blood T cell repertoires in COVID-19. About the research overall: Collection of acute and convalescent COVID-19 samples took place in the United States, Italy and Spain. T cells, B-cell-depleted T cells, or PBMCs supplied cDNA or gDNA.

In the source study's methods: Reference gene primer amplification yielded estimated nucleated cell counts. The protocol was immunoSEQ multiplex PCR, while the TCRdb copy is restricted to in-frame clones and leaves out a portion. D and trimming come from the DNA, and the V and J calls and clone size come from that table. There are about 160,000 clones in the sample; roughly 80% occur only once, and about 5.3% lies in the top ten. V and J are TRBV2 and TRBJ1-1; 9 bases line up with TRBD1. The sample was PBMCs or T cells enriched from blood (not recorded which). This clonotype originated in a woman aged 40 to 50 with acute COVID-19. CDR3 protein: CASSRSRDRDLGDPMNTEAFF. CDR3 bases: TGTGCCAGCAGTAGGTCTCGGGACAGGGACCTCGGGGACCCCATGAACACTGAAGCTTTCTTT.